This passage covers 6 T cell receptor beta chains from one sample sequenced in a study of cytomegalovirus exposure and HLA in healthy donors. This PCR relied on a set of 60 Vbeta primers and 13 Jbeta primers. TCRdb's copy holds only in-frame clones and misses some; the assay was immunoSEQ multiplex PCR. The repertoire consists of about 160,000 clones, with roughly three quarters occurring once and the leading ten covering roughly 6.4%. The sequencing input was PBMCs. Receptors originate from a woman between 40 and 55 years old in good health and CMV-seropositive.

The CDR3 coding sequence is TGCGCCAGCAGCGGCGGGACAGGAACTGAAGCTTTCTTT. It is translated as CASSGGTGTEAFF. The chain is built from TRBV5-1 and TRBJ1-1; 8 bases are shared with TRBD1. V dropped 4 bases and J dropped 5; count of bases not matched to a gene: 4. Germline V lookup: CDR1 SGHRS, CDR2 YFSETQ. CDR3 length: 13 residues.

V and J are TRBV30 and TRBJ1-1; the D is unclear. The germline CDR1 and CDR2 sequences are GTSNPN and SVGIG (reference sequence). Trimming stripped 0 bases from V and 7 bases from J, with 12 bases between. The CDR3 spans 13 residues. CDR3 amino acids: CAWSVLFGGEAFF. The CDR3 nucleotides are TGTGCCTGGAGTGTACTGTTCGGCGGTGAAGCTTTCTTT.

This chain uses TRBV11-1 with TRBJ2-7; D ambiguous. Trimming pared 0 bases from V and 3 bases from J, leaving 15 bases between. This CDR3 contains 16 residues. CDR1 and CDR2 (germline): SGHAT, FQDESV (reference sequence). CDR3 in amino acids: CASSLANRLPFYEQYF. The CDR3 bases are TGTGCCAGCAGCTTAGCGAACAGATTACCATTCTACGAGCAGTACTTC.

The chain joins TRBV7-9 to TRBJ2-5, with D unresolved. There are 14 residues in the CDR3. V dropped 5 bases and J dropped 1 base, with 11 bases sitting between them. CDR1 is SEHNR and CDR2 is FQNEAQ in the germline V gene (reference sequence). CDR3 loop: CASSPTNFQETQYF. DNA for the CDR3: TGTGCCAGCAGCCCAACTAACTTCCAAGAGACCCAGTACTTC.

V usage is TRBV5-1 and J usage is TRBJ1-2; TRBD1 agrees at 8 bases. The V gene end was trimmed by 5 bases and the J gene end by 6 bases; junction bases not matched to a gene: 9. This CDR3 contains 14 residues. Germline V gene lookup returns CDR1 SGHRS and CDR2 YFSETQ. This CDR3 is CASSSRRDRNGYTF. CDR3 nucleotide sequence: TGCGCCAGCAGTTCTCGCAGGGACAGGAATGGCTACACCTTC. The variable domain in full, with the rest retrieved from reference TRBV5-1 and TRBJ1-2, is KAGVTQTPRYLIKTRGQQVTLSCSPISGHRSVSWYQQTPGQGLQFLFEYFSETQRNKGNFPGRFSGRQFSNSRSEMNVSTLELGDSALYLCASSSRRDRNGYTFGSGTRLTVV.

In this sample, this clone turned up once. This chain links TRBV5-1 with TRBJ2-1; maybe TRBD1 (5 bases). Germline CDR1 SGHRS, CDR2 YFSETQ. V lost 4 bases and J lost 5, with 13 bases in between. CDR3 length: 14 residues. The CDR3 sequence: CASSLRTFHNEQFF. CDR3 DNA sequence: TGCGCCAGCAGCCTACGGACATTCCACAATGAGCAGTTCTTC.